These T cell receptor beta chains were read from a single sample in a study of molecular identifiers for immune sequencing clone quantification. MiXCR was run by TCRdb on the PCR reads, yielding one entry per CDR3 protein. The sample shows over 550,000 distinct CDR3 sequences, over 25% of them seen only once. The specimen was naive CD8+ T cells from blood, with Jurkat cell RNA spiked in. All receptors come from a human donor in good health. Some libraries in this study had Jurkat cell RNA spiked in. Both conserved end residues are trimmed from each CDR3. Fields, in order: V gene, D gene, CDR3 protein. The D gene is left open where the match is weak.

V: TRBV3-1
D: -
CDR3: ASSQDGREVTDTQY

V: TRBV7-2
D: TRBD2
CDR3: ASSTGLAGGVADTQY

V: TRBV5-4
D: TRBD2
CDR3: ASSPSPGLAVQETQY

V: TRBV6-5
D: -
CDR3: ASSYSRGVLTDTQY

V: TRBV29-1
D: -
CDR3: SVVVGVGTGELF

V: TRBV12-3/TRBV12-4
D: -
CDR3: ANSDVSGETQY

V: TRBV9
D: TRBD1
CDR3: ASSLTGGAYTEAF

V: TRBV12-5
D: -
CDR3: ASGLAYTGEGHSYNEQF

V: TRBV19
D: -
CDR3: ASSFWANTGELF

V: TRBV5-4
D: TRBD2
CDR3: ASSLSTSGRTDTQY

V: TRBV24-1
D: -
CDR3: ATSGLRYNEQF